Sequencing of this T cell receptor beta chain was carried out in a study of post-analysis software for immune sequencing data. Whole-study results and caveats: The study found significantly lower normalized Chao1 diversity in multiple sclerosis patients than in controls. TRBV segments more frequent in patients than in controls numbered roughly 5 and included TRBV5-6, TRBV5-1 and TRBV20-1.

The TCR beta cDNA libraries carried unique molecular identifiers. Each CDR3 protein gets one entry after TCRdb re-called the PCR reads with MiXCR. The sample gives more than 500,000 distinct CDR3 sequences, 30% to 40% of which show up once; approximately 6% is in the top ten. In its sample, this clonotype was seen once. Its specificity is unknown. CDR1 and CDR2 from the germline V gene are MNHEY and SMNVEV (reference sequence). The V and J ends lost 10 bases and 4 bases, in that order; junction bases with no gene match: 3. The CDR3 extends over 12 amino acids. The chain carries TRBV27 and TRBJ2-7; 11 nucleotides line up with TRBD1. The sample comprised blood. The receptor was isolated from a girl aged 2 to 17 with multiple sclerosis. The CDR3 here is CAIGTGGYEQYF. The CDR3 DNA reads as TGTGCCATTGGGACAGGGGGTTACGAGCAGTACTTC.